A selection of T cell receptor beta chains follows, all from one sample in a study of blood T cells in healthy people across ages. TCRdb itself ran the 5' RACE reads through MiXCR, one entry per CDR3 protein. This repertoire shows some 710,000 distinct CDR3 sequences, about 20% found once; its top ten account for roughly 22%. The specimen sequenced was blood. The receptors shown here come from a man aged 70-80 years in good health. Both conserved end residues are part of each CDR3. The order of the fields is D gene, J gene, clone size, V gene, CDR3 length, CDR3 DNA, CDR3 protein. D genes are given only for firm matches. Some rows have no size entry. The others give once, few or many, or a class for an expanded clone.

>.|TRBJ2-1|.|TRBV2|12
TGTGCCAGCGGGGGGCTCCGAAATGAGCAGTTCTTC
CASGGLRNEQFF
>TRBD1|TRBJ2-7|many|TRBV20-1|14
TGCAGTGCTCAGACCTTGGCAGGGGGCGGCGAGCAGTACTTC
CSAQTLAGGGEQYF
>.|TRBJ2-1|.|TRBV15|16
TGTGCCACCAGCAGAGATGGTAAGCCACGAGAAAATGAGCAGTTCTTC
CATSRDGKPRENEQFF
>.|TRBJ1-1|few|TRBV25-1|15
TGTGCCAGCAGTGATTTAGGGGGAAGGGATTCTGAAGCTTTCTTT
CASSDLGGRDSEAFF
>.|TRBJ2-5|.|TRBV5-1|14
TGCGCCAGCAGCTTTCAAGCGGCCCAAGAGACCCAGTACTTC
CASSFQAAQETQYF
>.|TRBJ1-1|few|TRBV18|15
TGTGCCAGCTCACCCGGACAGTTTTTGAACACTGAAGCTTTCTTT
CASSPGQFLNTEAFF
>TRBD2|TRBJ2-1|few|TRBV9|15
TGTGCCAGCAGCCAGACTCCACTAGCGGGAGGTGAGCAGTTCTTC
CASSQTPLAGGEQFF
>.|TRBJ2-2|.|TRBV5-1|14
TGCGCCAGCAACCACAGGGAGGACACCGGGGAGCTGTTTTTT
CASNHREDTGELFF
>TRBD2|TRBJ2-5|.|TRBV20-1|15
TGCAGTGCTAGAGTTCCAGGACTAGCGGGGGGGAAGCAGTACTTC
CSARVPGLAGGKQYF
>.|TRBJ1-3|.|TRBV11-2|17
TGTGCCAGCAGCTTAGAGGCGTCCCTCGGGTCTGGAATCACCATATATTTT
CASSLEASLGSGITIYF
>.|TRBJ1-5|few|TRBV6-6|16
TGTGCCAGCAGCCCGCTCTACACTTTTAGCAATCAGCCCCAGCATTTT
CASSPLYTFSNQPQHF
>TRBD2|TRBJ2-3|.|TRBV28|17
TGTGCCAGCAGTTCGGGACTAGCGGTTTCGGGGGTAGATACGCAGTATTTT
CASSSGLAVSGVDTQYF
>TRBD2|TRBJ2-7|.|TRBV7-2|17
TGTGCCAGCAGCTTATTCACCGCGGGAGACCTTTCCTACGAGCAGTACTTC
CASSLFTAGDLSYEQYF
>TRBD1|TRBJ1-3|.|TRBV20-1|14
TGCAGTGCTTCCGGGACAGGGGGTGGAAACACCATATATTTT
CSASGTGGGNTIYF
>TRBD2|TRBJ2-3|few|TRBV24-1|14
TGTGCCACCAGTGACCAGCGGGGGGCGGATACGCAGTATTTT
CATSDQRGADTQYF